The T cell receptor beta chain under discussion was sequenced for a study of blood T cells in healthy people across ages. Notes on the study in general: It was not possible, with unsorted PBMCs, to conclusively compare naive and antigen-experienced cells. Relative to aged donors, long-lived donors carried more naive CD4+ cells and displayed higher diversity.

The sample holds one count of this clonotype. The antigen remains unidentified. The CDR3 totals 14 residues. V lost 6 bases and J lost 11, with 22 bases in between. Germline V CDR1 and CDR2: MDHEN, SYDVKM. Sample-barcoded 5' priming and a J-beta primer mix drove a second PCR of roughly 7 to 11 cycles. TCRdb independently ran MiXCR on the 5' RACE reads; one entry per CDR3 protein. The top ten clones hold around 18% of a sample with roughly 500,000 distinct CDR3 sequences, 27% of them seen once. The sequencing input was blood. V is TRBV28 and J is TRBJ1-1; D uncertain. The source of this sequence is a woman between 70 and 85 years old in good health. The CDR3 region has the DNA TGTGCCAGCAGCAATCCCCAAAGCCCAGGAAGGGCTTTCTTT. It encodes CASSNPQSPGRAFF. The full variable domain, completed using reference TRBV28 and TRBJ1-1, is DVKVTQSSRYLVKRTGEKVFLECVQDMDHENMFWYRQDPGLGLRLIYFSYDVKMKEKGDIPEGYSVSREKKERFSLILESASTNQTSMYLCASSNPQSPGRAFFGQGTRLTVV.